These T cell receptor beta chains were read from a single sample in a study of blood T cell repertoires in COVID-19. The assay was immunoSEQ multiplex PCR, and TCRdb's table has in-frame clones only and misses some. The repertoire includes approximately 440,000 clones, 90% of them detected once, and approximately 0.55% sits in the top ten. The sequencing sample was made of PBMCs or T cells enriched from blood (not recorded which). Source of these receptors: a man younger than 35 who had recovered from COVID-19. CDR3s include the opening cysteine and the closing phenylalanine or tryptophan. A D gene is named only where the DNA matches it firmly. Expanded clones get a size class; other rows say once, few or many, or leave the size out.

j_gene: TRBJ2-7; abundance: NA; v_gene: TRBV27; d_gene: NA; CDR3nt: TGTGCCAGCAGTTCCCAACAGGGTCCGTCCTACGAGCAGTACTTC; CDR3aa: CASSSQQGPSYEQYF
j_gene: TRBJ1-3; abundance: once; v_gene: TRBV11-2; d_gene: NA; CDR3nt: TGTGCCAGCAGCCATACCCCAATCTTGGGACTTGGAAACACCATATATTTT; CDR3aa: CASSHTPILGLGNTIYF
j_gene: TRBJ1-1; abundance: NA; v_gene: TRBV5-1; d_gene: TRBD1; CDR3nt: TGCGCCAGCAGCTCGGTCCCGACAGGGACCACTGAAGCTTTCTTT; CDR3aa: CASSSVPTGTTEAFF
j_gene: TRBJ1-5; abundance: NA; v_gene: TRBV25-1; d_gene: NA; CDR3nt: TGTGCCAGCAGGCAAACCGGGAACAATCAGCCCCAGCATTTT; CDR3aa: CASRQTGNNQPQHF
j_gene: TRBJ1-4; abundance: NA; v_gene: TRBV4-1; d_gene: NA; CDR3nt: TGCGCCAGCAGCCAAGCAAGGGGCGTTAATGAAAAACTGTTTTTT; CDR3aa: CASSQARGVNEKLFF
j_gene: TRBJ2-2; abundance: NA; v_gene: TRBV11-3; d_gene: NA; CDR3nt: TGTGCCAGCAGCCCTTCCTATACGTACACCGGGGAGCTGTTTTTT; CDR3aa: CASSPSYTYTGELFF
j_gene: TRBJ1-1; abundance: NA; v_gene: TRBV3-1/TRBV3-2; d_gene: NA; CDR3nt: TGTGCCAGCAGCCAATCTTCTTATACTGAAGCTTTCTTT; CDR3aa: CASSQSSYTEAFF
j_gene: TRBJ1-1; abundance: NA; v_gene: TRBV10-3; d_gene: NA; CDR3nt: TGTGCCATCAGGACCAGACTACAGGGTCTACTCACTGAAGCTTTCTTT; CDR3aa: CAIRTRLQGLLTEAFF
j_gene: TRBJ1-2; abundance: NA; v_gene: TRBV5-1; d_gene: TRBD1; CDR3nt: TGCGCCAGCAGCTCCGGGACAGAGGTTGGCTACACCTTC; CDR3aa: CASSSGTEVGYTF
j_gene: TRBJ2-2; abundance: NA; v_gene: TRBV10-1; d_gene: NA; CDR3nt: TGCGCCAGCAGTCGCCAGGGGATTGGGGAGCTGTTTTTT; CDR3aa: CASSRQGIGELFF
j_gene: TRBJ2-1; abundance: NA; v_gene: TRBV10-3; d_gene: TRBD2; CDR3nt: TGTGCCATCAGTGAGACTAGCGGCTACAATGAGCAGTTCTTC; CDR3aa: CAISETSGYNEQFF
j_gene: TRBJ2-1; abundance: NA; v_gene: TRBV12-3/TRBV12-4; d_gene: TRBD2; CDR3nt: TGTGCCAGCAGTTGGTCGGGAGGTGAGCAGTTCTTC; CDR3aa: CASSWSGGEQFF
j_gene: TRBJ2-7; abundance: NA; v_gene: TRBV28; d_gene: NA; CDR3nt: TGTGCCAGCAGTTTGACGGGACTGAATTACGAGCAGTACTTC; CDR3aa: CASSLTGLNYEQYF
j_gene: TRBJ2-3; abundance: NA; v_gene: TRBV19; d_gene: NA; CDR3nt: TGTGCCAGTAGTATCCCTGAGGCTACCACGAACACAGATACGCAGTATTTT; CDR3aa: CASSIPEATTNTDTQYF
j_gene: TRBJ1-2; abundance: NA; v_gene: TRBV7-3; d_gene: TRBD1; CDR3nt: TGTGCCAGCAGCTCCCTGGCGGGGACAGGGGGCTACACCTTC; CDR3aa: CASSSLAGTGGYTF
j_gene: TRBJ2-7; abundance: NA; v_gene: TRBV5-1; d_gene: TRBD1; CDR3nt: TGCGCCAGCAGCCAGGACAGGGTCGACGAGCAGTACTTC; CDR3aa: CASSQDRVDEQYF
j_gene: TRBJ1-2; abundance: NA; v_gene: TRBV27; d_gene: TRBD1; CDR3nt: TGTGCCAGCAGTACTCAGGGGGCGGGCTACACCTTC; CDR3aa: CASSTQGAGYTF
j_gene: TRBJ1-5; abundance: few; v_gene: TRBV20-1; d_gene: NA; CDR3nt: TGCAGTGCTAGTTCAGGGGCGGATCAGCCCCAGCATTTT; CDR3aa: CSASSGADQPQHF
j_gene: TRBJ2-7; abundance: NA; v_gene: TRBV5-1; d_gene: NA; CDR3nt: TGCGCCAGCAGCTTGCGTAGCTCCTACGAGCAGTACTTC; CDR3aa: CASSLRSSYEQYF
j_gene: TRBJ1-4; abundance: NA; v_gene: TRBV5-4; d_gene: TRBD1; CDR3nt: TGTGCCAGCAGCCCAACAGGGGTGGATGAAAAACTGTTTTTT; CDR3aa: CASSPTGVDEKLFF
j_gene: TRBJ2-1; abundance: NA; v_gene: TRBV4-2; d_gene: TRBD2; CDR3nt: TGTGCCAGCAGCCTAAAGCCTCCGGGACTAGCGGGAGCAGGGAATGAGCAGTTCTTC; CDR3aa: CASSLKPPGLAGAGNEQFF
j_gene: TRBJ1-4; abundance: NA; v_gene: TRBV5-4; d_gene: TRBD1; CDR3nt: TGTGCCAGCAGCTTGGGATTTCCGGGACAGGGTGGAGAAAAACTGTTTTTT; CDR3aa: CASSLGFPGQGGEKLFF
j_gene: TRBJ2-1; abundance: NA; v_gene: TRBV5-1; d_gene: NA; CDR3nt: TGCGCCAGCAGCTTGGTTTCAGGGCCGGGCGATGAGCAGTTCTTC; CDR3aa: CASSLVSGPGDEQFF
j_gene: TRBJ1-3; abundance: NA; v_gene: TRBV19; d_gene: NA; CDR3nt: TGTGCCAGTAGTTATACAGGGATGGGAAACACCATATATTTT; CDR3aa: CASSYTGMGNTIYF
j_gene: TRBJ2-4; abundance: NA; v_gene: TRBV19; d_gene: TRBD1; CDR3nt: TGTGCCAGTAGTATAGGGGTTAACAGGGGGGCCAAAAACATTCAGTACTTC; CDR3aa: CASSIGVNRGAKNIQYF
j_gene: TRBJ2-3; abundance: NA; v_gene: TRBV7-9; d_gene: TRBD2; CDR3nt: TGTGCCAGCAGCCCCAGACTAGCGGCTACAGATACGCAGTATTTT; CDR3aa: CASSPRLAATDTQYF
j_gene: TRBJ1-1; abundance: NA; v_gene: TRBV12-3/TRBV12-4; d_gene: TRBD1; CDR3nt: TGTGCCAGCAGACTCCGGGACAGCACTGAAGCTTTCTTT; CDR3aa: CASRLRDSTEAFF
j_gene: TRBJ2-2; abundance: NA; v_gene: TRBV3-1/TRBV3-2; d_gene: NA; CDR3nt: TGTGCCAGCAGCCCCCGGGGGAACACCGGGGAGCTGTTTTTT; CDR3aa: CASSPRGNTGELFF
j_gene: TRBJ2-2; abundance: NA; v_gene: TRBV5-6; d_gene: NA; CDR3nt: TGTGCCAGCAGCGTATTAGGACAGAACACCGGGGAGCTGTTTTTT; CDR3aa: CASSVLGQNTGELFF
j_gene: TRBJ1-2; abundance: NA; v_gene: TRBV12-5; d_gene: NA; CDR3nt: TGTGCTAGTGGTTTCGGGGAGTCCTATGGCTACACCTTC; CDR3aa: CASGFGESYGYTF
j_gene: TRBJ1-1; abundance: NA; v_gene: TRBV4-1; d_gene: TRBD1; CDR3nt: TGCGCCAGCAGCCAAGTACTAACGGGACAGGGCTATCCTGAAGCTTTCTTT; CDR3aa: CASSQVLTGQGYPEAFF
j_gene: TRBJ2-6; abundance: NA; v_gene: TRBV4-1; d_gene: NA; CDR3nt: TGCGCCAGCAGCCCGCGAGGGGACATTAGCTCTGGGGCCAACGTCCTGACTTTC; CDR3aa: CASSPRGDISSGANVLTF
j_gene: TRBJ2-1; abundance: NA; v_gene: TRBV5-6; d_gene: NA; CDR3nt: TGTGCCAGCAGCTTGCAAAACAATGAGCAGTTCTTC; CDR3aa: CASSLQNNEQFF
j_gene: TRBJ2-7; abundance: once; v_gene: TRBV10-3; d_gene: NA; CDR3nt: TGTGCCATCAGCGTACCCCCCCCGAGTTACGAGCAGTACTTC; CDR3aa: CAISVPPPSYEQYF
j_gene: TRBJ2-1; abundance: NA; v_gene: TRBV15; d_gene: TRBD2; CDR3nt: TGTGCCACCAGCCCCCCGGACGCGGGGGGTATCAATGAGCAGTTCTTC; CDR3aa: CATSPPDAGGINEQFF
j_gene: TRBJ1-1; abundance: NA; v_gene: TRBV10-1; d_gene: NA; CDR3nt: TGCGCCAGCAGTGAGTCGGGCAGGGAAAACACTGAAGCTTTCTTT; CDR3aa: CASSESGRENTEAFF
j_gene: TRBJ2-1; abundance: NA; v_gene: TRBV11-1; d_gene: NA; CDR3nt: TGTGCCAGCAGCTCTCGGGACTGGAAATACAATGAGCAGTTCTTC; CDR3aa: CASSSRDWKYNEQFF
j_gene: TRBJ1-5; abundance: once; v_gene: TRBV15; d_gene: TRBD1; CDR3nt: TGTGCCACCAGCAGAGCATCCGGGACAGGGGGCCAGCCCCAGCATTTT; CDR3aa: CATSRASGTGGQPQHF
j_gene: TRBJ1-5; abundance: NA; v_gene: TRBV2; d_gene: TRBD1; CDR3nt: TGTGCCAGCAGCCACGGACAGGGGATCAATCAGCCCCAGCATTTT; CDR3aa: CASSHGQGINQPQHF
j_gene: TRBJ1-4; abundance: NA; v_gene: TRBV29-1; d_gene: TRBD1; CDR3nt: TGCAGCGTAGCGACAGGGAGGGAAAAACTGTTTTTT; CDR3aa: CSVATGREKLFF
j_gene: TRBJ1-2; abundance: once; v_gene: TRBV27; d_gene: TRBD1; CDR3nt: TGTGCCAGCAGGACCGGGACAGCTAACTATGGCTACACCTTC; CDR3aa: CASRTGTANYGYTF
j_gene: TRBJ2-7; abundance: once; v_gene: TRBV4-1; d_gene: TRBD1; CDR3nt: TGCGCCAGCAGCCAAGGACAGGGAATCTACGAGCAGTACTTC; CDR3aa: CASSQGQGIYEQYF
j_gene: TRBJ1-2; abundance: NA; v_gene: TRBV4-1; d_gene: TRBD1; CDR3nt: TGCGCCAGCAGCCAAAGATACCTACAGGGGAGGAGAGGCTACACCTTC; CDR3aa: CASSQRYLQGRRGYTF
j_gene: TRBJ1-2; abundance: NA; v_gene: TRBV15; d_gene: NA; CDR3nt: TGTGCCACCAGCAGAGATTCGCCGGTATATGGCTACACCTTC; CDR3aa: CATSRDSPVYGYTF
j_gene: TRBJ1-1; abundance: once; v_gene: TRBV29-1; d_gene: NA; CDR3nt: TGCAGCGTTATGTATGGGGAGGGCACTGAAGCTTTCTTT; CDR3aa: CSVMYGEGTEAFF
j_gene: TRBJ1-3; abundance: NA; v_gene: TRBV11-3; d_gene: NA; CDR3nt: TGTGCCAGCAGCTTAGTAGCCAGCTCTGGAAACACCATATATTTT; CDR3aa: CASSLVASSGNTIYF
j_gene: TRBJ2-2; abundance: NA; v_gene: TRBV9; d_gene: NA; CDR3nt: TGTGCCAGCAGCGGAACCAGCAGGGAAAGCGTGAACACCGGGGAGCTGTTTTTT; CDR3aa: CASSGTSRESVNTGELFF
j_gene: TRBJ2-3; abundance: few; v_gene: TRBV3-1/TRBV3-2; d_gene: NA; CDR3nt: TGTGCCAGCAGCCAAGAGCCGGGGGAGACAGATACGCAGTATTTT; CDR3aa: CASSQEPGETDTQYF
j_gene: TRBJ2-1; abundance: NA; v_gene: TRBV5-1; d_gene: TRBD2; CDR3nt: TGCGCCAGCAGCTTGACTAGCGGGAGTTTAGTTTTATGGCAGTTCTTC; CDR3aa: CASSLTSGSLVLWQFF
j_gene: TRBJ2-7; abundance: NA; v_gene: TRBV28; d_gene: NA; CDR3nt: TGTGCCAGCAGTTCCATTGGTTTAGGGAGCTACGAGCAGTACTTC; CDR3aa: CASSSIGLGSYEQYF
j_gene: TRBJ2-1; abundance: NA; v_gene: TRBV23-1; d_gene: TRBD2; CDR3nt: TGCGCCAGCAGTCAAGCGGGAGCTCACTACAATGAGCAGTTCTTC; CDR3aa: CASSQAGAHYNEQFF
j_gene: TRBJ2-1; abundance: NA; v_gene: TRBV7-3; d_gene: TRBD2; CDR3nt: TGTGCCAGCAGCTTAACTAGCGGGATCCGCAATGAGCAGTTCTTC; CDR3aa: CASSLTSGIRNEQFF
j_gene: TRBJ1-6; abundance: NA; v_gene: TRBV10-2; d_gene: TRBD1; CDR3nt: TGCGCCAGCAGGCCGGGACAGATTAATTCACCCCTCCACTTT; CDR3aa: CASRPGQINSPLHF
j_gene: TRBJ1-1; abundance: NA; v_gene: TRBV11-2; d_gene: NA; CDR3nt: TGTGCCAGCACCTGGCTAGAGGAGAACACTGAAGCTTTCTTT; CDR3aa: CASTWLEENTEAFF
j_gene: TRBJ2-2; abundance: NA; v_gene: TRBV2; d_gene: NA; CDR3nt: TGTGCCAGCATTCGGGGAATCACCGGGGAGCTGTTTTTT; CDR3aa: CASIRGITGELFF
j_gene: TRBJ1-5; abundance: NA; v_gene: TRBV6-5; d_gene: TRBD1; CDR3nt: TGTGCCAGCATGCCGGGACAGGGGAGTTCTCAGCCCCAGCATTTT; CDR3aa: CASMPGQGSSQPQHF